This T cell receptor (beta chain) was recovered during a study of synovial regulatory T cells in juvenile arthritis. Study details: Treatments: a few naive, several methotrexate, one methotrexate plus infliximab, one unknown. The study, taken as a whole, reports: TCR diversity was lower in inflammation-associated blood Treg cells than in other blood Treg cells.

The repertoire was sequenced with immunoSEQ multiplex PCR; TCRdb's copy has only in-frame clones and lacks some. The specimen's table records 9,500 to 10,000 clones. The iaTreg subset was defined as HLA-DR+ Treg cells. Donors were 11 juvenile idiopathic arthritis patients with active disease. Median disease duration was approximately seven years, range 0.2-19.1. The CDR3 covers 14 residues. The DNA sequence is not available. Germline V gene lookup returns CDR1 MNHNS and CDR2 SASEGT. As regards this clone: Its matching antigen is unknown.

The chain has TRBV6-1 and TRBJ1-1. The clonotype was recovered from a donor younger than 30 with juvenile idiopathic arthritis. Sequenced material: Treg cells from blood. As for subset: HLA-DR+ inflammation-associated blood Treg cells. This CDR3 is CASSEDPENTEAFF.